One and the same sample provided the 13 T cell receptor beta chains below, sequenced in a study of blood T cells in healthy people across ages. For the second PCR, which ran for about 6 to 12 cycles, a sample-barcoded 5' primer and a J-beta primer mix were used. TCRdb ran MiXCR on the 5' RACE reads and lists one entry per CDR3 protein. Of about 800,000 distinct CDR3 sequences in the sample, 25% were seen once. These data were likewise used in another study, on T cells of mothers and their children.

The specimen sequenced was blood. The source is a boy between 5 and 17 years old in good health.

The J gene is TRBJ2-5, the V gene TRBV20-1, with unresolved D. CDR3 length: 15 residues. Germline assignment: CDR1 DFQATT and CDR2 SNEGSKA (reference sequence). V was clipped by 3 bases and J by 4 bases, with 18 bases between them. In DNA, the CDR3 is TGCAGTGCTAGGAGGCCGGACCGTGAGGTAGAGACCCAGTACTTC. Translation gives CSARRPDREVETQYF.

V usage is TRBV2 and J usage is TRBJ2-7; weak D call: TRBD1 (5 bases). Trimming took 2 bases from V and 6 from J, leaving 17 bases between them. Looked up from germline, CDR1 is SNHLY and CDR2 is FYNNEI. CDR3 length: 15 residues. CDR3 DNA sequence: TGTGCCAGCAGTGAATGGGGCAGATCCCCCGCCGAGCAGTACTTC. The encoded protein is CASSEWGRSPAEQYF.

The rearrangement links TRBV6-2 or TRBV6-3 to TRBJ1-5; D not certain. CDR3 length equals 15 residues. The germline gives CDR1 MNHEY, CDR2 SVGEGT. Trimming took 4 bases from V and 5 from J, leaving 15 bases between them. The CDR3 sequence is CASSSGTRIDQPQHF. DNA for the CDR3: TGTGCCAGCAGTTCCGGCACCAGGATTGATCAGCCCCAGCATTTT.

The V gene is TRBV12-3 or TRBV12-4, the J gene TRBJ1-3; tentatively, D is TRBD1 (5 bases). V lost 4 bases and J 3 bases, leaving 7 bases between the germline ends. The length of the CDR3 is 13 residues. The CDR3 DNA sequence: TGTGCCAGCAGTTACGACAGTGGAAACACCATATATTTT. This sequence encodes CASSYDSGNTIYF.

This clonotype was counted between two and nine times. The CDR3 end shows no conserved phenylalanine or tryptophan, and so a read error is likely. V gene TRBV12-3 or TRBV12-4 combines with J gene TRBJ2-1, with D maybe TRBD1 (6 bases). V dropped 5 bases and J dropped 1 base, with 18 bases sitting between them. This CDR3 contains 17 residues. The CDR3 protein is CASSLALITGSYNEQFL. CDR3 bases: TGTGCCAGCAGTCTTGCCCTGATTACAGGGTCCTACAATGAGCAGTTCCTC.

Notes on this clonotype: A clone one base away is much larger, so this may be a read error. The chain carries TRBV20-1 and TRBJ2-7, with a tentative D call TRBD2 (5 bases). Germline CDR1 is DFQATT and CDR2 is SNEGSKA (reference sequence). The CDR3 covers 13 residues. The ends were cut back, 4 bases at V and 1 base at J, with 11 bases in the middle. The chain's CDR3 is CSAIGIPSYEQYF. The CDR3 DNA is TGCAGTGCTATCGGGATTCCGTCCTACGAGCAGTACTTC.

This rearrangement joins TRBV27 to TRBJ1-4, with D unclear. V was trimmed by 4 bases and J by 5 bases, leaving 2 bases between them. Germline CDR1 and CDR2: MNHEY and SMNVEV (reference sequence). CDR3 size: 11 residues. CDR3 amino acids: CASSSNEKLFF. In nucleotides, the CDR3 is TGTGCCAGCAGTTCCAATGAAAAACTGTTTTTT.

The V gene is TRBV9, the J gene TRBJ1-2, with 8 bases fitting TRBD1. V gave up 4 bases and J gave up 8 bases; unmatched junction bases: 7. There are 13 residues in the CDR3. Germline V gene lookup returns CDR1 SGDLS and CDR2 YYNGEE. CDR3 DNA sequence: TGTGCCAGCAGCACCTGGACAGGGAACGGCTACACCTTC. Amino acids: CASSTWTGNGYTF.

The chain is built from TRBV7-2 and TRBJ2-5, with a possible D match to TRBD2 (5 bases). The DNA end is more similar to TRBJ2-7, so the J call may be wrong. The CDR3 loop spans 15 amino acids. The germline V gene has CDR1 SGHTA and CDR2 FQGNSA. The CDR3 DNA follows: TGTGCCAGCAGCTTAAGGCGGGCCGACTCCTACGAGCAGTACTTC. This gives the protein CASSLRRADSYEQYF.

This clonotype was counted between two and nine times. The gene calls are TRBV6-1 and TRBJ2-5; 9 positions match TRBD2. The DNA matches TRBJ2-1 better at its end, which makes the J call doubtful. Germline CDR1 reads MNHNS; CDR2 reads SASEGT. The CDR3 runs 17 residues. CDR3 nucleotide sequence: TGTGCCAGCAGGGACCCGGGCGGGGGGGCACCCTACAATGAGCAGTTCTTC. Translated: CASRDPGGGAPYNEQFF.

In its sample, this clonotype was seen a few times. The rearrangement links TRBV28 to TRBJ2-7, with TRBD1 as a possible D gene (5 bases). Trimming left V 7 bases short and J 6 bases short, with 16 bases between. The CDR3 spans 13 residues. CDR1 and CDR2 from the germline V gene are MDHEN and SYDVKM. CDR3 residues: CASKNRGMSEQYF. CDR3 nucleotides: TGTGCCAGCAAAAATAGGGGAATGTCCGAGCAGTACTTC.

This clonotype was recorded a few times. The rearrangement links TRBV29-1 to TRBJ2-5, with TRBD1 matching 7 bases. V lost 6 bases, J lost 5 bases, and 6 bases stayed unmatched. This CDR3 contains 12 residues. The germline V gene has CDR1 SQVTM and CDR2 ANQGSEA. The CDR3 region is CSVYRGSETQYF. DNA of the CDR3: TGCAGCGTCTACAGGGGCTCGGAGACCCAGTACTTC.

This chain connects TRBV5-6 to TRBJ2-3, with TRBD2 matching 10 bases. With V trimmed by 5 bases and J by 4 bases, 10 bases remained unmatched. CDR1 is SGHDT, CDR2 YYEEEE, per germline. This CDR3 is 16 amino acids long. The CDR3 is CASSSQGTSVADTQYF. In DNA form, the CDR3 reads TGTGCCAGCAGTTCGCAGGGGACTAGCGTCGCAGATACGCAGTATTTT.